This T cell receptor (beta chain) originates from a study of cytotoxic CD8 clonotypes in ibrutinib-treated CLL. For the study at large: After median about 71 months, about 14 stayed in remission, about 12 progressed; responses roughly 24 partial, 2 complete.

Overall study results and limits: With treatment, public clonotypes, which were uncommon, either contracted or remained stable.

Comment on this clone: Its antigen is as yet unknown.

The germline V gene encodes CDR1 SGDLS and CDR2 YYNGEE. This CDR3 has 15 residues. Trimming at V came to 0 bases and at J to 6 bases, leaving 4 bases not matched to a gene. Only in-frame clones appear in the TCRdb table, and some are missing; sequencing was by immunoSEQ multiplex PCR. Of fewer than 90,000 clones in the sample, approximately 71% were seen once. J is TRBJ2-2 and V is TRBV9, with 8 bases aligning to TRBD2. Sequences were derived from PBMCs, sampled after 12 months of ibrutinib treatment. This sequence originates from a human donor with chronic lymphocytic leukemia. In DNA, the CDR3 is TGTGCCAGCAGCGTAGTCGGGAGGGTCTCCGGGGAGCTGTTTTTT. Amino acid sequence: CASSVVGRVSGELFF.